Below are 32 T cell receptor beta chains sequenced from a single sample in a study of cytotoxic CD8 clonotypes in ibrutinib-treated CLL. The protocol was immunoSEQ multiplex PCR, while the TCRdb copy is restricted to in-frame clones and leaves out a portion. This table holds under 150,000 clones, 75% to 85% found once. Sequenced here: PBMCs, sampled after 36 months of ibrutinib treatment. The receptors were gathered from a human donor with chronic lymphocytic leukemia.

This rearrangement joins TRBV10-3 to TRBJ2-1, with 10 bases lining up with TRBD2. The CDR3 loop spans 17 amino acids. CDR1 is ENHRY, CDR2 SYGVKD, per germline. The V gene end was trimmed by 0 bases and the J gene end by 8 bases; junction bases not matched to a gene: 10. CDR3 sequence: CAISESVRSGRAYEQFF. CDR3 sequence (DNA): TGTGCCATCAGTGAGTCGGTAAGGAGCGGGAGGGCCTATGAGCAGTTCTTC.

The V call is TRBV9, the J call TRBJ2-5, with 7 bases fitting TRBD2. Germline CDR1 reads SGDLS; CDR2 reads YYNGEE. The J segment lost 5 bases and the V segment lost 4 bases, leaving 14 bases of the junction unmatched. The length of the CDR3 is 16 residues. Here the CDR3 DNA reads TGTGCCAGCAGCCCACTTTGGCAGGGAGGGAGGGAGACCCAGTACTTC. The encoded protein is CASSPLWQGGRETQYF.

The CDR3 loop reads CASNEQYF. The CDR3 DNA reads as TGTGCCAGCAACGAGCAGTACTTC. The chain couples TRBV2 to TRBJ2-7; the D is unclear. The CDR3 covers 8 residues. Trimming cost V 7 bases and J 5 bases, with 0 bases left between them. Germline CDR1 is SNHLY and CDR2 is FYNNEI.

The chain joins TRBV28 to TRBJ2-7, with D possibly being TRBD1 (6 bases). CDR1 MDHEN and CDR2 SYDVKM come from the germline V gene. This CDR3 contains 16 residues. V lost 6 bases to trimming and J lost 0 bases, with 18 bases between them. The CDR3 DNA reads TGTGCCAGCAGCCCCGCAGACAGGAAACCCTCCTACGAGCAGTACTTC. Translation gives CASSPADRKPSYEQYF.

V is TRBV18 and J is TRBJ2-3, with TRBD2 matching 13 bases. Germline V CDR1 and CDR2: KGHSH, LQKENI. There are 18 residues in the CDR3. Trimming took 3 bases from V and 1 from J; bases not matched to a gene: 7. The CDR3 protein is CASSPRLAGGWGTDTQYF. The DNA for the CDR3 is TGTGCCAGCTCACCCAGACTAGCGGGAGGCTGGGGCACAGATACGCAGTATTTT.

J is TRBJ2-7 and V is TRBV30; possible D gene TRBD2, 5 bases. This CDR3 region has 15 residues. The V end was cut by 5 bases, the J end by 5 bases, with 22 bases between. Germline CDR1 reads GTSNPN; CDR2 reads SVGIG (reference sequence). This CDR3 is CAWGIDGVSGHEQYF. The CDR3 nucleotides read TGTGCCTGGGGCATTGACGGGGTGAGCGGCCACGAGCAGTACTTC.

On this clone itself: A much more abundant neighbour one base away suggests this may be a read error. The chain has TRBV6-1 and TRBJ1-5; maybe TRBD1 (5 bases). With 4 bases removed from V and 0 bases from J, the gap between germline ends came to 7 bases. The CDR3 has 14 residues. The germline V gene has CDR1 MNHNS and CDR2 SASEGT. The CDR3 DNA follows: TGTGCCAGCAGTGGGACAATTAGCAATCAGCCCCAGCATTTT. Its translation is CASSGTISNQPQHF.

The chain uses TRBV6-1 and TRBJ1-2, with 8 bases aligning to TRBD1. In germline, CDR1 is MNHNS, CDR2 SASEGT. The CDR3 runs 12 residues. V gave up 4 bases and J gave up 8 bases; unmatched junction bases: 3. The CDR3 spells CASSGTGYGYTF. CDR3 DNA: TGTGCCAGCAGTGGGACAGGGTACGGCTACACCTTC.

CDR3 in DNA: TGTGCCAGCAGTTCCCACGGGTCACGCACCATTAAGGCCCTCCACTTT. Amino acid sequence: CASSSHGSRTIKALHF. The V call is TRBV6-5, the J call TRBJ1-6; the D is unclear. The germline V gene encodes CDR1 MNHEY and CDR2 SVGAGI. The CDR3 runs 16 residues. V lost 4 bases to trimming and J lost 14 bases, with 24 bases between them.

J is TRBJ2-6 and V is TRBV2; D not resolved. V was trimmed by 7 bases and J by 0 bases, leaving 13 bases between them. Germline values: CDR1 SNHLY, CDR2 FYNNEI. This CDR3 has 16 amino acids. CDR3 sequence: CASIKGRPSGANVLTF. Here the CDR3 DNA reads TGTGCCAGCATCAAGGGTAGGCCCTCTGGGGCCAACGTCCTGACTTTC.

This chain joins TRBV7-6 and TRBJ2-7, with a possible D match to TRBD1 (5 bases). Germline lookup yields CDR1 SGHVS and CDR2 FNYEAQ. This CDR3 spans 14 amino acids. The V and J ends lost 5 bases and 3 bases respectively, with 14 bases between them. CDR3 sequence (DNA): TGTGCCAGCAGCCTCGCAGGGAAGGTCTACGAGCAGTACTTC. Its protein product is CASSLAGKVYEQYF.

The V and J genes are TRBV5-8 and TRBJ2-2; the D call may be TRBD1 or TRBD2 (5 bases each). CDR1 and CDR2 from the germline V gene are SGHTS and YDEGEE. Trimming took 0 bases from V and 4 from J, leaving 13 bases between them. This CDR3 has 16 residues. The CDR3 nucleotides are TGTGCCAGCAGCTTGGCAGGGACCCCGAGCACCGGGGAGCTGTTTTTT. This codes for CASSLAGTPSTGELFF.

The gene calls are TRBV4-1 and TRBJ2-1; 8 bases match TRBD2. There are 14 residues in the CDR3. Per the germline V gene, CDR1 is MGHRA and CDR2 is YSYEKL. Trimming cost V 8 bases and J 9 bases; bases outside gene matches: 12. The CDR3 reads CASSTGGSSSEQFF. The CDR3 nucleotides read TGCGCCAGCTCGACGGGGGGGAGTTCCAGTGAGCAGTTCTTC.

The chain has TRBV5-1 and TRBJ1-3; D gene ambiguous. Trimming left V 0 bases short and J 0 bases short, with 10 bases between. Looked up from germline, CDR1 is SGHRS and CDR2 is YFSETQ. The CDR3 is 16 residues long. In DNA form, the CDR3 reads TGCGCCAGCAGCTTGGGTGCAGCGAGCTCTGGAAACACCATATATTTT. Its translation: CASSLGAASSGNTIYF.

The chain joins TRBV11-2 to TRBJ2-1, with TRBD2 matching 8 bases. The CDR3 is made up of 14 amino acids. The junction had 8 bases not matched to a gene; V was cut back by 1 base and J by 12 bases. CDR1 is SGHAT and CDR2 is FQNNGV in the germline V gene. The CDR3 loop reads CASSLVGSGATQFF. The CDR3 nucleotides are TGTGCCAGCAGCTTAGTGGGTAGCGGGGCGACGCAGTTCTTC.

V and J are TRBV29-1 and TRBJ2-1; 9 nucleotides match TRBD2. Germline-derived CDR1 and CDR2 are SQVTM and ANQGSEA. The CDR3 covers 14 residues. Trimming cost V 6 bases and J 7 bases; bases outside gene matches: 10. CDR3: CSVAWAGGRNEQFF. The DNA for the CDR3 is TGCAGCGTCGCGTGGGCGGGGGGGAGGAATGAGCAGTTCTTC.

The CDR3 sequence is CASSEYGGVYEQYF. DNA for the CDR3: TGTGCCAGCAGTGAATATGGCGGGGTCTACGAGCAGTACTTC. The gene calls are TRBV6-1 and TRBJ2-7, with a possible D match to TRBD2 (6 bases). This CDR3 has 14 amino acids. Trimming removed 2 bases at V and 3 bases at J, with 11 bases between. Germline V gene data show CDR1 as MNHNS and CDR2 as SASEGT.

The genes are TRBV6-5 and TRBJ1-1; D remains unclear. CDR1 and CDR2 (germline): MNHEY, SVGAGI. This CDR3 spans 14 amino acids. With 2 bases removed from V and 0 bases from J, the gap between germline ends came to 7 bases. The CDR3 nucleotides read TGTGCCAGCAGTTACAGGAGAATGAACACTGAAGCTTTCTTT. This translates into CASSYRRMNTEAFF.

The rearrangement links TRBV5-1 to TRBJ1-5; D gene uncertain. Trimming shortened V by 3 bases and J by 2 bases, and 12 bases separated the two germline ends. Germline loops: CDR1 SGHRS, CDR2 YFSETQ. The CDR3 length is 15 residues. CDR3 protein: CASSYPEIGNQPQHF. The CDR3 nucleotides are TGCGCCAGCAGCTACCCCGAGATAGGCAATCAGCCCCAGCATTTT.

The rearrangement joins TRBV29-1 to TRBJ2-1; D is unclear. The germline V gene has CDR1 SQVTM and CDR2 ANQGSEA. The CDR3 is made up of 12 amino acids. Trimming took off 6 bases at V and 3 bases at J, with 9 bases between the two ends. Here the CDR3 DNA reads TGCAGCGTCGGCTACGGCTACAATGAGCAGTTCTTC. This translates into CSVGYGYNEQFF.

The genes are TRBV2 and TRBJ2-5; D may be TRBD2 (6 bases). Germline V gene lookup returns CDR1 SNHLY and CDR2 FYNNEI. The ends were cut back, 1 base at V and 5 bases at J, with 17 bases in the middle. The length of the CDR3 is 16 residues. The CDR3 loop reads CASSEGQGGGWETQYF. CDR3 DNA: TGTGCCAGCAGTGAAGGTCAAGGAGGAGGGTGGGAGACCCAGTACTTC.

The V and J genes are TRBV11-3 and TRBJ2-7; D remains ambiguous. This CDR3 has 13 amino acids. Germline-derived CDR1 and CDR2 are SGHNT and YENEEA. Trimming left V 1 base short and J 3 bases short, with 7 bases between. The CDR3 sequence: CASSLGNSYEQYF. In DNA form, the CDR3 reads TGTGCCAGCAGCTTAGGCAACAGCTACGAGCAGTACTTC.

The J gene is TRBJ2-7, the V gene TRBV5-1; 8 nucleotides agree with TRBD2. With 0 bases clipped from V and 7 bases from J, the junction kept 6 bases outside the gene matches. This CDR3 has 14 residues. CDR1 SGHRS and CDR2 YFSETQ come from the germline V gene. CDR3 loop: CASSLDGRVREQYF. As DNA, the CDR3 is TGCGCCAGCAGCTTGGACGGGAGGGTTAGGGAGCAGTACTTC. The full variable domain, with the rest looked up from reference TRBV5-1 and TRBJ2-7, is KAGVTQTPRYLIKTRGQQVTLSCSPISGHRSVSWYQQTPGQGLQFLFEYFSETQRNKGNFPGRFSGRQFSNSRSEMNVSTLELGDSALYLCASSLDGRVREQYFGPGTRLTVT.

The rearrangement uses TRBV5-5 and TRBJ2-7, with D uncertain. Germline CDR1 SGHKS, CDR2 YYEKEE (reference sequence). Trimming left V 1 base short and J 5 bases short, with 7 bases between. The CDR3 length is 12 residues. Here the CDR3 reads CASSLTWNEQYF. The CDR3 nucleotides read TGTGCCAGCAGCTTGACTTGGAACGAGCAGTACTTC.

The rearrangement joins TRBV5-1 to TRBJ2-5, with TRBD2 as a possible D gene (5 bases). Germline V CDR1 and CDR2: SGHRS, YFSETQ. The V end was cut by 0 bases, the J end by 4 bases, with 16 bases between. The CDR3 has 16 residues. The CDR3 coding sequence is TGCGCCAGCAGCTTGGCGGGTACATCGGGGTTAGAGACCCAGTACTTC. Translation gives CASSLAGTSGLETQYF.

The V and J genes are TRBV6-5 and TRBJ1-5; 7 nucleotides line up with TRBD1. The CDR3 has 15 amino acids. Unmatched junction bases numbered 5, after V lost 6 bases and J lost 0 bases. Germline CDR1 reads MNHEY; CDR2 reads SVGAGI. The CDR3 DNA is TGTGCCAGCAGCTCCACAGGGGATAGCAATCAGCCCCAGCATTTT. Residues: CASSSTGDSNQPQHF.

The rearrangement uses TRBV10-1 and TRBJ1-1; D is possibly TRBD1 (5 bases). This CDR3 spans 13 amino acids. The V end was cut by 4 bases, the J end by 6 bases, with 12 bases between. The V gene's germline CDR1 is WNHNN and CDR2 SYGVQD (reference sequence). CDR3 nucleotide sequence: TGCGCCAGCAGTGCCCGGGGGGGGGCTGAAGCTTTCTTT. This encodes CASSARGGAEAFF.

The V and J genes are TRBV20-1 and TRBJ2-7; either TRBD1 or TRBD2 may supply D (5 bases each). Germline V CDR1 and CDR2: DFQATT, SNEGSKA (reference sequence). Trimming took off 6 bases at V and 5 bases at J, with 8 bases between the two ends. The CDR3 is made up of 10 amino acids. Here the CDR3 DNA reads TGCAGTGCGCAGGGAGACGAGCAGTACTTC. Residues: CSAQGDEQYF.

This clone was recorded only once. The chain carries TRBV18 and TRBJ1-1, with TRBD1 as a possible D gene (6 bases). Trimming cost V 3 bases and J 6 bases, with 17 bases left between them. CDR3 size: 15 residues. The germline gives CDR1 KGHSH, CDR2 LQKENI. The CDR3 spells CASSPGLGAMAEAFF. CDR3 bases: TGTGCCAGCTCACCTGGGCTGGGGGCGATGGCTGAAGCTTTCTTT.

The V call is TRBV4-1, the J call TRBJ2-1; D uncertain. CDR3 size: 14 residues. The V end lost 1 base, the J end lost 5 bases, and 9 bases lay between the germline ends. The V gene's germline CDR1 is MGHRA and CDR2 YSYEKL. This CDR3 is CASSQGWWDNEQFF. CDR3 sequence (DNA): TGCGCCAGCAGCCAAGGGTGGTGGGACAATGAGCAGTTCTTC.

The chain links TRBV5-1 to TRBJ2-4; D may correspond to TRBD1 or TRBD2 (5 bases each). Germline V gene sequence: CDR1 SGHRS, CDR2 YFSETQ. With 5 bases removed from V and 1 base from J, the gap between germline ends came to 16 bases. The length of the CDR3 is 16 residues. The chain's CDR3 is CASSGGMGVAKNIQYF. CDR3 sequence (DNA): TGCGCCAGCAGTGGTGGTATGGGGGTCGCCAAAAACATTCAGTACTTC.

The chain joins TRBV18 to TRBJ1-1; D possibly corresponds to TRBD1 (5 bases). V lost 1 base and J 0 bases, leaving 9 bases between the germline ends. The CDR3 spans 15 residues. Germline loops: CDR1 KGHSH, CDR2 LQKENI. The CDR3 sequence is CASSPRPGLNTEAFF. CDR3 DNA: TGTGCCAGCTCACCACGTCCGGGACTGAACACTGAAGCTTTCTTT.